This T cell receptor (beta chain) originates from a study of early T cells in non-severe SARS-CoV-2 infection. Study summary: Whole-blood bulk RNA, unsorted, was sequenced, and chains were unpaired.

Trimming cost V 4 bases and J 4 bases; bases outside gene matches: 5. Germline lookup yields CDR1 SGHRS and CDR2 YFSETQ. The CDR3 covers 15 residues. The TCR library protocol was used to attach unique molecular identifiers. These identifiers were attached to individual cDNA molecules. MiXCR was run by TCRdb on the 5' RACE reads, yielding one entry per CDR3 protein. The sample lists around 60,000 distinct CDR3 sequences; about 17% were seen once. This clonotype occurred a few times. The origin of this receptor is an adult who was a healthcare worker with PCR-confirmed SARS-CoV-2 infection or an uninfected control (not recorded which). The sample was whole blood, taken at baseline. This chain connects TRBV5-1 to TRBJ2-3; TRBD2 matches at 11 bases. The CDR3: CASSPLAGDADTQYF. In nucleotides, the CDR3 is TGCGCCAGCAGCCCACTAGCGGGAGATGCAGATACGCAGTATTTT.